This entry describes one T cell receptor beta chain. This record comes from a study of response to subunit inactivated influenza vaccine. One entry per CDR3 protein results from TCRdb running MiXCR on the RT-PCR reads. The sample lists about 480,000 distinct CDR3 sequences, about 25% seen once, with 1.5% to 2% in the top ten. The V gene's germline CDR1 is MNHEY and CDR2 SVGAGI. The V gene end was trimmed by 0 bases and the J gene end by 2 bases; junction bases not matched to a gene: 2. CDR3 size: 15 residues. Material: CD4+ T cells sorted from PBMCs, obtained 4 to 6 days after vaccination. The rearrangement links TRBV6-5 to TRBJ2-7; 9 bases fit TRBD1. The origin of this receptor is a man between 45 and 60 years old who received an inactivated influenza vaccine. The CDR3 reads CASSYSTGGPYEQYF. CDR3 nucleotide sequence: TGTGCCAGCAGTTACTCGACAGGGGGACCCTACGAGCAGTACTTC.